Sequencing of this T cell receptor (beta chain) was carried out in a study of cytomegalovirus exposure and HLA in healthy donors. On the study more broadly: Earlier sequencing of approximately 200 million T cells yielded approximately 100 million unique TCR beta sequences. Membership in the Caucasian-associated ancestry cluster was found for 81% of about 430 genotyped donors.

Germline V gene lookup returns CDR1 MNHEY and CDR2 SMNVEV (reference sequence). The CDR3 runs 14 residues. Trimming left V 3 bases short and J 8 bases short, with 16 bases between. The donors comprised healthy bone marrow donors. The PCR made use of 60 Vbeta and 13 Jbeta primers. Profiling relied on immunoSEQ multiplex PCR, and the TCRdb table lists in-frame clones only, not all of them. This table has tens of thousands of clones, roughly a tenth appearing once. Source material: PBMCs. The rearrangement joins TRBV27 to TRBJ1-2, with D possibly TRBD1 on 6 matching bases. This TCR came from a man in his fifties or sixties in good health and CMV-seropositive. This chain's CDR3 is CASSLVQGARGYTF. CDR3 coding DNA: TGTGCCAGCAGTTTGGTACAGGGAGCTCGCGGCTACACCTTC.